Included here is one TCR beta chain sequence, with context. Germline V CDR1 and CDR2: SGHRS, YFSETQ. This CDR3 spans 15 amino acids. V was clipped by 0 bases and J by 7 bases, with 16 bases between them. These data come from a study of shared clonotypes between healthy human individuals. The authors ran the assay at deep level. Generated by immunoSEQ multiplex PCR, the TCRdb table keeps only in-frame clones and is missing some. The sample holds over 700,000 clones, 72% seen once. The specimen sequenced was memory CD4+ T cells sorted from blood. The subset is: CD45RA-negative fraction. The TCR comes from a woman under 40 in good health. The V and J genes are TRBV5-1 and TRBJ1-1; weak D call: TRBD1 (5 bases). The CDR3: CASSLEQGGAGEAFF. CDR3 DNA: TGCGCCAGCAGCTTGGAGCAGGGTGGGGCCGGTGAAGCTTTCTTT. Using reference TRBV5-1 and TRBJ1-1 for the parts outside the CDR3, the full variable domain is KAGVTQTPRYLIKTRGQQVTLSCSPISGHRSVSWYQQTPGQGLQFLFEYFSETQRNKGNFPGRFSGRQFSNSRSEMNVSTLELGDSALYLCASSLEQGGAGEAFFGQGTRLTVV.